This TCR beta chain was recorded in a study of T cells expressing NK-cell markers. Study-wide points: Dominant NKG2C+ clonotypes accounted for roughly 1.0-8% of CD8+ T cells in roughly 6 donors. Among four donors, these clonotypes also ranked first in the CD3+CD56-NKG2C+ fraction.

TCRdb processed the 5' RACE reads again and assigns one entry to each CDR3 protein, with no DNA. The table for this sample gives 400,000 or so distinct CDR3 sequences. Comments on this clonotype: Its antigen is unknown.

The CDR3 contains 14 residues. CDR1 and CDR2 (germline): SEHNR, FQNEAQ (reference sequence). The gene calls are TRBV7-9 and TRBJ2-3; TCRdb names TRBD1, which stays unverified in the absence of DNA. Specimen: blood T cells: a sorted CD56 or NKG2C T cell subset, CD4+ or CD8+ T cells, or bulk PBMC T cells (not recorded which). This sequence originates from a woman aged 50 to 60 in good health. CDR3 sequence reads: CASSLRDYTDTQYF.